This TCR beta chain was found in a study of blood T cell repertoires in COVID-19. Overall study: The study drew acute and convalescent COVID-19 samples from the United States, Italy and Spain. Nucleic acid was either cDNA or gDNA, and it came from T cells, B-cell-depleted T cells, or PBMCs.

V was pared by 4 bases and J by 5 bases, with 9 bases of the junction left unmatched. Germline V lookup: CDR1 SGHRS, CDR2 YFSETQ. The CDR3 is 16 residues long. Profiling relied on immunoSEQ multiplex PCR, and the TCRdb table lists in-frame clones only, not all of them. The repertoire consists of over 200,000 clones, with around 90% occurring once and the leading ten covering roughly 6.5%. Sequencing input: peripheral blood. This receptor was taken from a man aged 55 to 70 who had recovered from COVID-19. The chain couples TRBV5-1 to TRBJ2-2, with 9 bases that match TRBD2. The CDR3 region has the DNA TGCGCCAGCAGCCCGGCGGCTAGCGGGGTAACCGGGGAGCTGTTTTTT. Its protein is CASSPAASGVTGELFF.